The 14 T cell receptor beta chains below come from one sample, sequenced in a study of T cell responses to AZD1222 COVID-19 vaccine. The protocol was immunoSEQ multiplex PCR, while the TCRdb copy is restricted to in-frame clones and leaves out a portion. Of roughly 180,000 clones listed, approximately 91% are singletons. Sequenced material: peripheral blood, taken on day 0 of AZD1222 vaccination. Receptors originate from an adult in good health.

The chain employs TRBV6-5 and TRBJ1-2; D gene uncertain. The CDR3 spans 14 residues. V was trimmed by 6 bases and J by 2 bases, leaving 13 bases between them. Germline CDR1 is MNHEY and CDR2 is SVGAGI. The CDR3 loop is CASSRRELNYGYTF. The DNA of the CDR3 is TGTGCCAGCAGCCGCCGGGAGCTGAACTATGGCTACACCTTC.

The chain carries TRBV7-9 and TRBJ1-2; D is unresolved. The germline CDR1 and CDR2 sequences are SEHNR and FQNEAQ (reference sequence). This CDR3 comprises 14 residues. Between the trimmed V and J ends, which lost 3 bases and 1 base, there was a span of 9 bases. The DNA for the CDR3 is TGTGCCAGCAGCTTGCGGGCAGTTAACTATGGCTACACCTTC. It translates to CASSLRAVNYGYTF. Full variable domain (rest looked up from reference TRBV7-9 and TRBJ1-2): DTGVSQNPRHKITKRGQNVTFRCDPISEHNRLYWYRQTLGQGPEFLTYFQNEAQLEKSRLLSDRFSAERPKGSFSTLEIQRTEQGDSAMYLCASSLRAVNYGYTFGSGTRLTVV.

The rearrangement links TRBV27 to TRBJ1-1, with 7 positions matching TRBD1. The junction had 16 bases not matched to a gene; V was cut back by 6 bases and J by 0 bases. This CDR3 region has 18 residues. From germline, CDR1 is MNHEY and CDR2 SMNVEV (reference sequence). DNA for the CDR3: TGTGCCAGCAGCTCTAGAGACCTGACAGGGCAGTTGAACACTGAAGCTTTCTTT. Residues: CASSSRDLTGQLNTEAFF.

V usage is TRBV30 and J usage is TRBJ2-6, with D perhaps matching TRBD1 or TRBD2 (5 bases each). Germline values: CDR1 GTSNPN, CDR2 SVGIG (reference sequence). V shed 5 bases and J shed 0 bases, with 17 bases lying between them. This CDR3 is 17 amino acids long. DNA of the CDR3: TGTGCCTGGGGGATTCGGGGCCTTAGCTCTGGGGCCAACGTCCTGACTTTC. Protein sequence: CAWGIRGLSSGANVLTF.

CDR3 amino acids: CASSRDRRQETQYF. DNA of the CDR3: TGTGCCAGCAGCAGAGACAGACGACAAGAGACCCAGTACTTC. The rearrangement uses TRBV7-2 and TRBJ2-5, with D maybe TRBD1 (5 bases). Germline V gene data show CDR1 as SGHTA and CDR2 as FQGNSA. The CDR3 runs 14 residues. Trimming removed 5 bases at V and 2 bases at J, with 12 bases between.

V and J are TRBV6-5 and TRBJ2-1; 9 bases align to TRBD1. V lost 6 bases and J lost 5; bases outside the gene matches: 5. The germline gives CDR1 MNHEY, CDR2 SVGAGI. This CDR3 has 14 amino acids. The CDR3 coding sequence is TGTGCCAGCAGCTACAGGGGGCCGGACAATGAGCAGTTCTTC. It encodes CASSYRGPDNEQFF.

This chain uses TRBV4-2 with TRBJ2-7, with a weak D call TRBD1 (5 bases). This CDR3 is 16 amino acids long. Germline V CDR1 and CDR2: LGHNA, YNFKEQ. The germline V and J ends were trimmed by 0 bases and 0 bases, with 12 bases remaining between them. This CDR3 reads CASSQEWGSISYEQYF. The CDR3 DNA reads as TGTGCCAGCAGCCAAGAATGGGGCAGCATCTCCTACGAGCAGTACTTC.

The V call is TRBV9, the J call TRBJ2-3; tentatively, D is TRBD1 or TRBD2 (5 bases each). Trimming took off 0 bases at V and 6 bases at J, with 14 bases between the two ends. Germline lookup yields CDR1 SGDLS and CDR2 YYNGEE. The CDR3 covers 15 residues. CDR3 region: CASSVDGASQDTQYF. The DNA of the CDR3 is TGTGCCAGCAGCGTAGATGGGGCTAGCCAGGATACGCAGTATTTT.

This chain connects TRBV19 to TRBJ1-1; D is possibly TRBD1 (5 bases). The CDR3 has 14 amino acids. The V gene lost 1 base and the J gene lost 5 bases, with 11 bases spanning the gap. Germline CDR1 LNHDA, CDR2 SQIVND (reference sequence). The CDR3: CASSIVSGGTEAFF. CDR3 nucleotides: TGTGCCAGTAGTATAGTCTCGGGGGGGACTGAAGCTTTCTTT. The variable domain in full, completed from reference TRBV19 and TRBJ1-1, reads DGGITQSPKYLFRKEGQNVTLSCEQNLNHDAMYWYRQDPGQGLRLIYYSQIVNDFQKGDIAEGYSVSREKKESFPLTVTSAQKNPTAFYLCASSIVSGGTEAFFGQGTRLTVV.

V gene TRBV5-6 combines with J gene TRBJ1-4; tentatively, D is TRBD1 (5 bases). This CDR3 has 17 residues. CDR1 SGHDT and CDR2 YYEEEE come from the germline V gene. V lost 0 bases and J 7 bases, leaving 19 bases between the germline ends. In nucleotides, the CDR3 is TGTGCCAGCAGCTTGGGTACCGGGGCCGCGAGGATTGAAAAACTGTTTTTT. Translated: CASSLGTGAARIEKLFF.

V usage is TRBV9 and J usage is TRBJ1-3; 7 positions match TRBD1. Germline CDR1 reads SGDLS; CDR2 reads YYNGEE. The V gene end was trimmed by 3 bases and the J gene end by 4 bases; junction bases not matched to a gene: 7. The CDR3 loop spans 15 amino acids. The CDR3 protein is CASSDPTGSGNTIYF. For the CDR3, the DNA is TGTGCCAGCAGCGACCCGACAGGGTCCGGAAACACCATATATTTT.

The chain joins TRBV6-5 to TRBJ2-7; D is possibly TRBD1 (6 bases). Germline assignment: CDR1 MNHEY and CDR2 SVGAGI. This CDR3 spans 13 amino acids. V was cut by 8 bases and J by 3 bases, with 14 bases left in between. The CDR3 DNA reads as TGTGCCAGCCTTAGGACAGAATTCTACGAGCAGTACTTC. It specifies CASLRTEFYEQYF.

The genes are TRBV12-1 and TRBJ2-7. TRBV12-1 is annotated as a pseudogene. The CDR3 is 13 residues long. The CDR3 region has the DNA TGTGCCAGCAGCCTTTCGGGCGATTACGAGCAGTACTTC. Encoded protein: CASSLSGDYEQYF.

The rearrangement uses TRBV6-5 and TRBJ1-3; D gene ambiguous. Trimming shortened V by 6 bases and J by 2 bases, and 2 bases separated the two germline ends. CDR3 length equals 11 residues. CDR1 and CDR2 (germline): MNHEY, SVGAGI. CDR3: CASSTGNTIYF. In nucleotides, the CDR3 is TGTGCCAGCAGCACTGGAAACACCATATATTTT.